This is a list of T cell receptor beta chains from one sample in a study of T cell responses to AZD1222 COVID-19 vaccine. Sequenced by immunoSEQ multiplex PCR; TCRdb stores in-frame clones only, minus some. The data show approximately 130,000 clones, 93% seen once. The source material was peripheral blood, sampled on day 0 of AZD1222 vaccination. The receptors derive from an adult in good health. The CDR3 runs from the conserved cysteine through the conserved F or W. A D gene is named only where the DNA matches it firmly.

J: TRBJ2-3
D: -
V: TRBV30
DNA: TGTGCCTGGAGTGTAGGCCTATTCACAGATACGCAGTATTTT
CDR3: CAWSVGLFTDTQYF

J: TRBJ2-1
D: TRBD2
V: TRBV15
DNA: TGTGCCACCAGCAGGACTAGCGGCAATGAGCAGTTCTTC
CDR3: CATSRTSGNEQFF

J: TRBJ1-1
D: TRBD1
V: TRBV9
DNA: TGTGCCAGCAGCGCAGGGGGAGGGAACACTGAAGCTTTCTTT
CDR3: CASSAGGGNTEAFF

J: TRBJ2-1
D: -
V: TRBV11-2
DNA: TGTGCCAGCAGCTTAGGTCCAGCGGAAGTTTCCTACAATGAGCAGTTCTTC
CDR3: CASSLGPAEVSYNEQFF

J: TRBJ2-7
D: -
V: TRBV18
DNA: TGTGCCAGCTCACCACGGGAGGGGGGGTCCTACGAGCAGTACTTC
CDR3: CASSPREGGSYEQYF

J: TRBJ1-6
D: -
V: TRBV19
DNA: TGTGCCAGTAGGGAGCCAGGACCTTATTCACCCCTCCACTTT
CDR3: CASREPGPYSPLHF

J: TRBJ2-7
D: -
V: TRBV7-8
DNA: TGTGCCAGCAGCTATAGGACAGCCCTCTCCTCCTACGAGCAGTACTTC
CDR3: CASSYRTALSSYEQYF

J: TRBJ2-3
D: TRBD2
V: TRBV18
DNA: TGTGCCAGCTCACCAGCGGGAGCGTCTGGCACAGATACGCAGTATTTT
CDR3: CASSPAGASGTDTQYF

J: TRBJ1-5
D: TRBD1
V: TRBV19
DNA: TGTGCCAGTACTGGGGGACAGGGACGGCCCCAGCATTTT
CDR3: CASTGGQGRPQHF

J: TRBJ1-4
D: TRBD1
V: TRBV10-3
DNA: TGTGCCATCAGTTCTGACAGGGGGCGTGAAAAACTGTTTTTT
CDR3: CAISSDRGREKLFF

J: TRBJ2-3
D: -
V: TRBV5-6
DNA: TGTGCCAGCAGCCGCGTACAGGCCAACGCAGATACGCAGTATTTT
CDR3: CASSRVQANADTQYF

J: TRBJ1-2
D: -
V: TRBV5-1
DNA: TGCGCCAGCAGCTGGCCAGGGGCGGCTGGCTACACCTTC
CDR3: CASSWPGAAGYTF